These 7 T cell receptor beta chains originate from one sample sequenced in a study of blood T cells in healthy people across ages. Then a second PCR, running roughly 6 to 11 cycles, was carried out with a sample-barcoded 5' primer and a J-beta primer mix. One entry per CDR3 protein, called by TCRdb with MiXCR from the 5' RACE reads. The table lists approximately 810,000 distinct CDR3 sequences, roughly 34% of them singletons. Sequenced: blood. Every receptor here comes from a man younger than 35 in good health.

This clonotype has just a few counts. For the CDR3, the DNA is TGTGCCAGCAGCTTAACGGGACCGGCCGGGAGTGAAGCTTTCTTT. This translates into CASSLTGPAGSEAFF. The chain carries TRBV7-3 and TRBJ1-1, with TRBD1 as a possible D gene (5 bases). V lost 0 bases, J lost 7 bases, and 15 bases lay in between. CDR3 length: 15 amino acids. CDR1 is SGHTA and CDR2 is FQGTGA in the germline V gene. Filled out from reference TRBV7-3 and TRBJ1-1, the complete variable domain reads GAGVSQTPSNKVTEKGKYVELRCDPISGHTALYWYRQSLGQGPEFLIYFQGTGAADDSGLPNDRFFAVRPEGSVSTLKIQRTERGDSAVYLCASSLTGPAGSEAFFGQGTRLTVV.

The chain joins TRBV2 to TRBJ2-4, with D perhaps TRBD2 (6 bases). TRBJ2-7 matches the DNA end more closely, so the J call is doubtful. The CDR3 length is 14 residues. Germline CDR1 SNHLY, CDR2 FYNNEI. DNA of the CDR3: TGTGCCAGCACCGAAATGGACTACCACTACGAGCAGTACTTC. Amino acids: CASTEMDYHYEQYF.

This rearrangement joins TRBV20-1 to TRBJ2-1, with D possibly TRBD2 on 6 matching bases. The J call is in doubt because the DNA end fits TRBJ2-7 better. The CDR3 runs 14 residues. CDR1 is DFQATT, CDR2 SNEGSKA, per germline (reference sequence). For the CDR3, the DNA is TGCAGTGCGGGGGACGGGGGACGATCCCGTGAGCAGTACTTC. Amino acid sequence: CSAGDGGRSREQYF.

This clonotype was observed a handful of times. The chain couples TRBV6-5 to TRBJ2-7; 10 nucleotides agree with TRBD2. The J call may not be correct, given that the DNA end is closer to TRBJ2-5. Looked up from germline, CDR1 is MNHEY and CDR2 is SVGAGI. CDR3 size: 15 residues. CDR3 bases: TGTGCCAGCAGTTATTCCCTAGCGGGGGTACGGACCCAGTACTTC. Its translation is CASSYSLAGVRTQYF.

The chain recombines TRBV12-3 or TRBV12-4 with TRBJ1-3; D is possibly TRBD1 (5 bases). The CDR3 has 14 amino acids. V was pared by 6 bases and J by 0 bases, with 9 bases between. The CDR3 region has the DNA TGTGCCAGCAGCGACAGTTACTCTGGAAACACCATATATTTT. Translating it yields CASSDSYSGNTIYF.

The J gene is TRBJ2-7, the V gene TRBV6-2 or TRBV6-3; 11 bases map to TRBD2. CDR3 length: 14 amino acids. Germline CDR1 and CDR2: MNHEY and SVGEGT. Trimming took 8 bases from V and 3 from J; bases not matched to a gene: 6. The DNA for the CDR3 is TGTGCCAGCCGATCAACTAGCGGGAGCTACGAGCAGTACTTC. Translated, it gives CASRSTSGSYEQYF.

The chain has TRBV4-2 and TRBJ2-5; D ambiguous. Trimming cost V 0 bases and J 2 bases, with 13 bases left between them. Germline V gene data show CDR1 as LGHNA and CDR2 as YNFKEQ. The CDR3 extends over 16 amino acids. The CDR3 nucleotides are TGTGCCAGCAGCCAAGAGAGTTGGGCAGGTCAAGAGACCCAGTACTTC. Residues: CASSQESWAGQETQYF.